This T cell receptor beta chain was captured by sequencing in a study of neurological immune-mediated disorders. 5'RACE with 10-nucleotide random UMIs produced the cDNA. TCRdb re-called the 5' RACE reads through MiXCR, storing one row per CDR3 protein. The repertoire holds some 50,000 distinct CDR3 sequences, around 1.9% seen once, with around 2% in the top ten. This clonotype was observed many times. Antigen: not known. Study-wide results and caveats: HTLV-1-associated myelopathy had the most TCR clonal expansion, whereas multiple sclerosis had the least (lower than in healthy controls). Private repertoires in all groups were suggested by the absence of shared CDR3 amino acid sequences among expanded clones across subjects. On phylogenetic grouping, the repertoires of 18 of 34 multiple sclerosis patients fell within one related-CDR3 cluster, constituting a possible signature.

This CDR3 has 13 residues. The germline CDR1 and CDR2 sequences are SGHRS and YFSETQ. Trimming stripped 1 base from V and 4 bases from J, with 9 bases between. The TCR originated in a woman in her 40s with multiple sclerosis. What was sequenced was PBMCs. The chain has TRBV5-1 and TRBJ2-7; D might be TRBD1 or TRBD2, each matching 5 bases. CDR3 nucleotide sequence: TGCGCCAGCAGCTTGCGTGAGGGGTACGAGCAGTACTTC. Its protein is CASSLREGYEQYF.